One sample yielded the 10 T cell receptor beta chains listed below, sequenced in a study of human CD8 memory T cell subsets. Investigators built TCR beta libraries using UMI-labeled 5' RACE. TCRdb reprocessed the 5' RACE reads; each CDR3 protein has one entry and no DNA is given. This sample carries roughly 7,000 distinct CDR3 sequences, with around a fifth going to the ten biggest clones. Sequenced input: CD8+ stem-like memory T cells (TSCM and TCM) sorted from PBMCs. Subset noted: stem-like memory CD8 T cells (TSTEM), CCR7+ PD-1- TIGIT-. All receptors come from a human donor in good health.

The V and J genes are TRBV30 and TRBJ1-1. The length of the CDR3 is 17 residues. Germline V gene sequence: CDR1 GTSNPN, CDR2 SVGIG (reference sequence). The CDR3 loop is CAWSSFVGGLRDTEAFF.

In terms of frequency, this clonotype is medium-sized. The chain joins TRBV4-1 to TRBJ1-6; TCRdb proposes TRBD1, but this gene call is untestable without DNA. From germline, CDR1 is MGHRA and CDR2 YSYEKL. The CDR3 runs 15 residues. CDR3 region: CASSQGPGGDSPLHF.

This sequence joins TRBV5-1 and TRBJ2-1. The germline V gene has CDR1 SGHRS and CDR2 YFSETQ. The CDR3 is 13 residues long. The CDR3 here is CASTSDSYNEQFF.

Measured by frequency, this clonotype is medium-sized. The chain joins TRBV7-2 to TRBJ2-7; no DNA is available, so the TRBD2 call from TCRdb remains unchecked. Germline CDR1 and CDR2: SGHTA and FQGNSA. The CDR3 consists of 13 residues. The CDR3 loop reads CASNGGGYYEQYF.

This CDR3 is CASSQEWGASSYEQYF. The rearrangement uses TRBV4-3 and TRBJ2-7; lacking DNA, the TRBD2 call made by TCRdb goes unchecked. From germline, CDR1 is LGHNA and CDR2 YSLEER. The CDR3 contains 16 residues.

The chain combines TRBV7-6 with TRBJ2-1; TCRdb returns TRBD2, unconfirmable since there is no DNA. Germline loops: CDR1 SGHVS, CDR2 FNYEAQ. The CDR3 is 17 residues long. The CDR3 sequence is CASSLLAGVSVDNEQFF.

The rearrangement links TRBV5-8 to TRBJ1-5; TCRdb designates TRBD1, a call that cannot be tested without DNA. Germline lookup yields CDR1 SGHTS and CDR2 YDEGEE. The CDR3 sequence is 15 residues long. The CDR3 reads CASSLVGGRSQPQHF.

The J gene is TRBJ2-7, the V gene TRBV7-2. This CDR3 comprises 14 residues. Germline CDR1 and CDR2: SGHTA and FQGNSA. The CDR3 loop is CASSLISLAYEQYF.

V is TRBV15 and J is TRBJ1-4; TCRdb names TRBD1, which stays unverified in the absence of DNA. Germline V gene lookup returns CDR1 LNHNV and CDR2 YYDKDF (reference sequence). The CDR3 covers 15 residues. The chain's CDR3 is CATSRETGGNEKLFF.

This rearrangement joins TRBV5-6 to TRBJ2-1; TCRdb's D gene call, TRBD2, goes unchecked for lack of DNA. The CDR3 has 15 residues. Germline V lookup: CDR1 SGHDT, CDR2 YYEEEE. This CDR3 is CASSPWEGSNNEQFF.